This T cell receptor (beta chain) was found in a study of technical replicates of blood from a few donors. Germline-derived CDR1 and CDR2 are SGHRS and YFSETQ. This CDR3 region has 14 residues. The V and J ends lost 0 bases and 2 bases respectively, with 6 bases between them. Sequencing used immunoSEQ multiplex PCR; TCRdb keeps in-frame clones, though not all of them. The table records approximately 84,000 clones, 95% to 98% of them present only once. The TCR sequence derives from a human donor in good health. The chain employs TRBV5-1 and TRBJ1-3, with D possibly TRBD1 on 5 matching bases. Sequenced sample: T cells isolated from PBMCs. CDR3 region: CASSLEGTGNTIYF. For the CDR3, the DNA is TGCGCCAGCAGCTTGGAGGGGACTGGAAACACCATATATTTT.